The 32 T cell receptor beta chains listed next were all sequenced from one sample in a study of PD-1 blockade in mismatch repair-deficient tumors. Profiling relied on immunoSEQ multiplex PCR, and the TCRdb table lists in-frame clones only, not all of them. The data hold tens of thousands of clones, with 75% to 85% observed a single time. Specimen: peripheral blood, collected 4 weeks after starting pembrolizumab. All receptors come from an adult with mismatch repair-deficient cancer.

The chain recombines TRBV6-5 with TRBJ2-1; 9 bases fit TRBD2. The CDR3 sequence is 13 residues long. J lost 8 bases, V lost 7 bases, and 6 bases had no gene match. Germline values: CDR1 MNHEY, CDR2 SVGAGI. In DNA, the CDR3 is TGTGCCAGCACGGGACTAGCATCCGATGAGCAGTTCTTC. Its translation is CASTGLASDEQFF.

The chain recombines TRBV7-8 with TRBJ2-2, with 12 positions matching TRBD2. The V and J ends lost 4 bases and 7 bases, in that order; junction bases with no gene match: 13. The germline V gene has CDR1 SGHVS and CDR2 FQNEAQ. The CDR3 is 18 amino acids. CDR3 region: CASSSTRRTSGIGGELFF. The CDR3 nucleotides are TGTGCCAGCAGCTCAACCAGAAGGACTAGCGGGATAGGCGGGGAGCTGTTTTTT.

This clone was observed a few times. The chain uses TRBV27 and TRBJ2-7; 7 positions match TRBD1. There are 13 residues in the CDR3. The V gene end was trimmed by 3 bases and the J gene end by 6 bases; junction bases not matched to a gene: 5. Germline V CDR1 and CDR2: MNHEY, SMNVEV (reference sequence). The CDR3 coding sequence is TGTGCCAGCAGTTTCACACAGGGGTCCGAGCAGTACTTC. Translating it yields CASSFTQGSEQYF.

This sequence joins TRBV5-1 and TRBJ2-3; D is unresolved. V shed 1 base and J shed 3 bases, with 12 bases lying between them. Germline V gives CDR1 SGHRS, CDR2 YFSETQ. The CDR3 covers 15 residues. The CDR3 sequence: CASSLSSLETDTQYF. The CDR3 nucleotides read TGCGCCAGCAGCTTGAGTTCCCTAGAGACAGATACGCAGTATTTT.

The rearrangement joins TRBV18 to TRBJ1-1, with 9 nucleotides matching TRBD1. The CDR3 covers 16 residues. The germline V gene has CDR1 KGHSH and CDR2 LQKENI. Losses at the gene ends were 3 bases for V and 0 bases for J; bases not matched to a gene: 5. The chain's CDR3 is CASSPPTGGMNTEAFF. The CDR3 DNA reads as TGTGCCAGCTCACCGCCGACAGGGGGAATGAACACTGAAGCTTTCTTT. Looking up the rest from reference TRBV18 and TRBJ1-1 gives the full variable domain: NAGVMQNPRHLVRRRGQEARLRCSPMKGHSHVYWYRQLPEEGLKFMVYLQKENIIDESGMPKERFSAEFPKEGPSILRIQQVVRGDSAAYFCASSPPTGGMNTEAFFGQGTRLTVV.

V usage is TRBV2 and J usage is TRBJ2-7; 7 nucleotides align to TRBD2. The trim removed 4 bases at V and 0 bases at J, leaving 6 bases unmatched. Per the germline V gene, CDR1 is SNHLY and CDR2 is FYNNEI. This CDR3 comprises 15 residues. CDR3 nucleotide sequence: TGTGCCAGCAGTGCTTCGAGCGGGACCTCCTACGAGCAGTACTTC. This sequence encodes CASSASSGTSYEQYF.

The chain combines TRBV2 with TRBJ2-2, with 10 bases matching TRBD2. Germline values: CDR1 SNHLY, CDR2 FYNNEI. This CDR3 has 15 residues. With 7 bases clipped from V and 6 bases from J, the junction kept 8 bases outside the gene matches. The CDR3 coding sequence is TGTGCCAGCAAAGCTGTCCTAGCGGGAGCCGGGGAGCTGTTTTTT. Protein sequence: CASKAVLAGAGELFF. The full variable domain, in which reference TRBV2 and TRBJ2-2 provide the parts outside the CDR3, is EPEVTQTPSHQVTQMGQEVILRCVPISNHLYFYWYRQILGQKVEFLVSFYNNEISEKSEIFDDQFSVERPDGSNFTLKIRSTKLEDSAMYFCASKAVLAGAGELFFGEGSRLTVL.

V gene TRBV28 combines with J gene TRBJ2-1; D is possibly TRBD1 (6 bases). V was trimmed by 1 base and J by 11 bases, leaving 9 bases between them. The CDR3 loop spans 12 amino acids. Per the germline V gene, CDR1 is MDHEN and CDR2 is SYDVKM. The DNA for the CDR3 is TGTGCCAGCAGTTTATCCACAGGGAAGCAGTTCTTC. Translated, it gives CASSLSTGKQFF.

The CDR3 nucleotides read TGTGCCATAAGCGAAACGGGGTTTAGGGAAAAACTGTTTTTT. This sequence encodes CAISETGFREKLFF. V and J are TRBV28 and TRBJ1-4; D not resolved. Per germline, CDR1 MDHEN and CDR2 SYDVKM. The CDR3 is 14 residues long. V was pared by 10 bases and J by 8 bases, with 20 bases between.

The chain couples TRBV4-2 to TRBJ2-7, with TRBD2 identical over 8 bases. Germline CDR1 is LGHNA and CDR2 is YNFKEQ. This CDR3 spans 16 amino acids. V trimming: 0 bases; J trimming: 0 bases; junction bases outside the gene matches: 4. CDR3: CASSQESGTSSYEQYF. The CDR3 DNA is TGTGCCAGCAGCCAAGAATCCGGGACTAGCTCCTACGAGCAGTACTTC.

The rearrangement links TRBV6-6 to TRBJ2-2; 9 bases fit TRBD1. The CDR3 loop spans 16 amino acids. CDR1 and CDR2 (germline): MNHNY, SVGAGI (reference sequence). V trimming: 6 bases; J trimming: 6 bases; junction bases outside the gene matches: 11. CDR3 DNA sequence: TGTGCCAGCAGCCCACAGGGGGCGCAGGCCGCCGGGGAGCTGTTTTTT. Translating gives CASSPQGAQAAGELFF.

V and J are TRBV7-6 and TRBJ2-5; D is ambiguous. This CDR3 region has 12 residues. Trimming removed 4 bases from V and 7 bases from J, with 10 bases in between. CDR1 and CDR2 from the germline V gene are SGHVS and FNYEAQ. This CDR3 reads CASSSPLGTQYF. Here the CDR3 DNA reads TGTGCCAGCAGCTCTCCGCTCGGGACCCAGTACTTC.

This clone was observed a single time. V is TRBV7-8 and J is TRBJ2-1, with 9 bases aligning to TRBD1. With V trimmed by 5 bases and J by 8 bases, 10 bases remained unmatched. Germline CDR1 reads SGHVS; CDR2 reads FQNEAQ. The CDR3 totals 15 residues. CDR3 DNA sequence: TGTGCCAGCAGCACTAGGGACAGGGCGGACGATGAGCAGTTCTTC. It yields the protein CASSTRDRADDEQFF.

J is TRBJ2-7 and V is TRBV5-1, with 10 bases fitting TRBD1. Germline V CDR1 and CDR2: SGHRS, YFSETQ. CDR3 length equals 15 residues. V trimming: 1 base; J trimming: 2 bases; junction bases outside the gene matches: 3. Written as DNA, the CDR3 is TGCGCCAGCAGCTTGTGGGACAGGGGTACCTACGAGCAGTACTTC. It yields the protein CASSLWDRGTYEQYF. The whole variable domain, remainder taken from reference TRBV5-1 and TRBJ2-7, is KAGVTQTPRYLIKTRGQQVTLSCSPISGHRSVSWYQQTPGQGLQFLFEYFSETQRNKGNFPGRFSGRQFSNSRSEMNVSTLELGDSALYLCASSLWDRGTYEQYFGPGTRLTVT.

This clone was recorded only once. CDR3: CASSLAGGGGPDTQYF. As DNA, the CDR3 is TGTGCCAGCAGCTTAGCGGGAGGGGGAGGCCCAGATACGCAGTATTTT. The chain combines TRBV7-9 with TRBJ2-3, with D perhaps TRBD2 (7 bases). This CDR3 contains 16 residues. Between the trimmed V and J ends, which lost 0 bases and 4 bases, there was a span of 14 bases. Germline V gene sequence: CDR1 SEHNR, CDR2 FQNEAQ (reference sequence).

The chain employs TRBV18 and TRBJ2-7; TRBD2 matches 9 bases. This CDR3 contains 15 residues. After removal of 4 bases from V and 2 bases from J, the junction contained 6 bases not matched to a gene. The germline CDR1 and CDR2 sequences are KGHSH and LQKENI. CDR3 amino acids: CASSLSGSATYEQYF. CDR3 sequence (DNA): TGTGCCAGCTCACTTAGCGGGAGTGCCACCTACGAGCAGTACTTC.

This chain links TRBV4-3 with TRBJ2-5, with D tentatively TRBD2 (5 bases). Trimming stripped 1 base from V and 5 bases from J, with 8 bases between. The CDR3 is 13 residues long. Germline assignment: CDR1 LGHNA and CDR2 YSLEER. The CDR3 region is CASSQAGMETQYF. CDR3 nucleotide sequence: TGCGCCAGCAGCCAAGCGGGAATGGAGACCCAGTACTTC.

The chain joins TRBV21-1 to TRBJ1-2. TRBV21-1 is classified as a pseudogene. This CDR3 region has 18 residues. The CDR3 here is CASSKGPSFRDGDYGYTF. The CDR3 nucleotides read TGTGCCAGCAGCAAAGGGCCTTCTTTCAGGGACGGCGACTATGGCTACACCTTC.

Written as DNA, the CDR3 is TGTGCCAGCAGAGCTACGGGACTAGAAGGTTTCGAGCAGTACTTC. This translates into CASRATGLEGFEQYF. The chain employs TRBV6-4 and TRBJ2-7; the match to TRBD2 covers 8 bases. The germline gives CDR1 MRHNA, CDR2 SNTAGT. The CDR3 sequence is 15 residues long. V lost 6 bases, J lost 6 bases, and 13 bases stayed unmatched.

J is TRBJ1-3 and V is TRBV4-2; 8 bases map to TRBD1. This CDR3 contains 17 residues. From germline, CDR1 is LGHNA and CDR2 YNFKEQ. After removal of 0 bases from V and 3 bases from J, the junction contained 7 bases not matched to a gene. Here the CDR3 reads CASSQDVGRGRGNTIYF. CDR3 coding DNA: TGTGCCAGCAGCCAAGATGTGGGCAGGGGGCGTGGAAACACCATATATTTT.

This chain links TRBV10-3 with TRBJ2-7; 8 bases match TRBD1. From germline, CDR1 is ENHRY and CDR2 SYGVKD. The CDR3 has 15 residues. J gave up 5 bases and V 1 base, and 7 bases lay outside the gene matches. The CDR3 nucleotides read TGTGCCATCAGTGAGTTCCTGGACAGGGTCCACGAGCAGTACTTC. This gives the protein CAISEFLDRVHEQYF.

The rearrangement joins TRBV5-6 to TRBJ2-6, with D perhaps matching TRBD1 (6 bases). There are 15 residues in the CDR3. Trimming removed 1 base from V and 4 bases from J, with 9 bases in between. CDR1 is SGHDT, CDR2 YYEEEE, per germline. The CDR3 nucleotides read TGTGCCAGCAGCTTGACAGGGCCAGGGGCCAACGTCCTGACTTTC. It encodes CASSLTGPGANVLTF.

This clone showed up just once. The CDR3 here is CASSQELAGGPNNEQFF. The CDR3 nucleotides read TGCGCCAGCAGCCAGGAACTAGCGGGAGGGCCTAACAATGAGCAGTTCTTC. The rearrangement joins TRBV4-3 to TRBJ2-1, with 13 bases aligning to TRBD2. The germline V gene encodes CDR1 LGHNA and CDR2 YSLEER. V lost 3 bases to trimming and J lost 5 bases; unmatched junction nucleotides: 7. CDR3 length: 17 amino acids.

Details on this clone: Other DNA sequences in this sample translate to the same CDR3. V and J are TRBV6-4 and TRBJ2-1; 10 nucleotides line up with TRBD2. This CDR3 is built from 15 residues. V trimming: 3 bases; J trimming: 5 bases; junction bases outside the gene matches: 4. Germline CDR1 MRHNA, CDR2 SNTAGT. The CDR3 region has the DNA TGTGCCAGCAGTGAGGGGCTAGCGGGAGACAATGAGCAGTTCTTC. It encodes CASSEGLAGDNEQFF.

This clone was detected only a few times. The chain recombines TRBV5-4 with TRBJ1-2; tentative D call: TRBD1 (6 bases). This CDR3 region has 12 residues. Germline V lookup: CDR1 SGHNT, CDR2 YYREEE (reference sequence). V shed 0 bases and J shed 7 bases, with 7 bases lying between them. In nucleotides, the CDR3 is TGTGCCAGCAGCTTGGAGGGGGTTGGCTACACCTTC. As protein: CASSLEGVGYTF.

This chain joins TRBV21-1 and TRBJ1-5; TRBD1 is the table's D call and was not checked against the DNA. TRBV21-1 is a listed pseudogene. There are 17 residues in the CDR3. CDR3 sequence (DNA): TGTGCCAGCAGCCCACGGACAGGGGAAATGATTGGTCAGCCCCAGCATTTT. Protein sequence: CASSPRTGEMIGQPQHF.

CDR3 region: CASSATTLNTEAFF. The DNA of the CDR3 is TGTGCCAGTAGTGCAACGACCCTGAACACTGAAGCTTTCTTT. J is TRBJ1-1 and V is TRBV19; D call uncertain. Trimming pared 5 bases from V and 0 bases from J, leaving 10 bases between. Germline CDR1 and CDR2: LNHDA and SQIVND (reference sequence). The CDR3 is 14 amino acids.

The chain uses TRBV11-3 and TRBJ2-2, with 7 positions matching TRBD2. The CDR3 totals 13 residues. Unmatched junction bases numbered 3, after V lost 5 bases and J lost 6 bases. Germline CDR1 and CDR2: SGHNT and YENEEA. The CDR3 coding sequence is TGTGCCAGCAGCCCGACTAGCCCCGGGGAGCTGTTTTTT. Translated: CASSPTSPGELFF.

This clone occurred once. The genes are TRBV28 and TRBJ2-1; possible D gene TRBD2, 6 bases. Trimming cost V 8 bases and J 6 bases, with 11 bases left between them. Germline V gene lookup returns CDR1 MDHEN and CDR2 SYDVKM. The CDR3 contains 12 residues. DNA for the CDR3: TGTGCCAGCGCAACTAGCCCCAATGAGCAGTTCTTC. It specifies CASATSPNEQFF.

This rearrangement joins TRBV7-2 to TRBJ2-7, with a tentative D call TRBD2 (5 bases). Germline V lookup: CDR1 SGHTA, CDR2 FQGNSA. The CDR3 covers 12 residues. V gave up 6 bases and J gave up 3 bases, with 9 bases separating them. The CDR3 is CASRSGIYEQYF. For the CDR3, the DNA is TGTGCCAGCAGGTCCGGGATCTACGAGCAGTACTTC. The complete variable domain, with remaining parts taken from reference TRBV7-2 and TRBJ2-7, reads GAGVSQSPSNKVTEKGKDVELRCDPISGHTALYWYRQSLGQGLEFLIYFQGNSAPDKSGLPSDRFSAERTGGSVSTLTIQRTQQEDSAVYLCASRSGIYEQYFGPGTRLTVT.

This clone has a handful of counts. The chain has TRBV25-1 and TRBJ1-2; the D gene is possibly TRBD1 (5 bases). From germline, CDR1 is MGHDK and CDR2 SYGVNS. Trimming took off 5 bases at V and 5 bases at J, with 9 bases between the two ends. The CDR3 extends over 12 amino acids. The CDR3 reads CASSPGTYGYTF. The CDR3 coding sequence is TGTGCCAGCAGTCCGGGGACTTATGGCTACACCTTC.

The chain employs TRBV18 and TRBJ2-7; D call uncertain. There are 12 residues in the CDR3. V dropped 3 bases and J dropped 4 bases, with 7 bases sitting between them. Germline assignment: CDR1 KGHSH and CDR2 LQKENI. CDR3 in amino acids: CASSPTAYEQYF. The CDR3 nucleotides are TGTGCCAGCTCACCCACCGCTTACGAGCAGTACTTC.